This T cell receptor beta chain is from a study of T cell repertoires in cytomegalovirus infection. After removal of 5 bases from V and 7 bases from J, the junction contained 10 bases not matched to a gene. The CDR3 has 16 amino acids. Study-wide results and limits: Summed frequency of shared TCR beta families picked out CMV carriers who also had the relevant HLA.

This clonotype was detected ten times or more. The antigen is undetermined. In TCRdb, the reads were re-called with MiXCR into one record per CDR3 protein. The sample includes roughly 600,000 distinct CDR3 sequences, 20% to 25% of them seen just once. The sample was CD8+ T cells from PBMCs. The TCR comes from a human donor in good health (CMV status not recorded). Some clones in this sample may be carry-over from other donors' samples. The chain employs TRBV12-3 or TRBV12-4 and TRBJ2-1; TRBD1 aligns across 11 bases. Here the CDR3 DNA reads TGTGCCAGCAGTGAATTTGGGACAGGGGGGGAAAATGAGCAGTTCTTC. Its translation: CASSEFGTGGENEQFF.